These 25 T cell receptor beta chains share one sample of origin, sequenced in a study of T-cell reconstitution after alpha-beta-depleted transplantation in children. Unique molecular identifiers tagged the TCRbeta library. TCRdb passed the PCR reads through MiXCR, listing each CDR3 protein once. The data contain approximately 510,000 distinct CDR3 sequences, approximately 20% of them singletons. The specimen was PBMCs from the stem cell graft donor, collected from the stem cell graft. The receptors here all came from a human donor who donated a stem cell graft to a child with acute lymphoblastic leukemia.

This clonotype occurred a few times. The chain has TRBV5-1 and TRBJ1-4, with 7 bases matching TRBD1. V lost 7 bases and J lost 8; bases outside the gene matches: 11. Germline CDR1 SGHRS, CDR2 YFSETQ. CDR3 length: 14 residues. The CDR3 region is CASGIQGTEEKLFF. Here the CDR3 DNA reads TGCGCCAGCGGAATACAGGGGACTGAGGAAAAACTGTTTTTT. Complete variable domain (other parts from reference TRBV5-1 and TRBJ1-4): KAGVTQTPRYLIKTRGQQVTLSCSPISGHRSVSWYQQTPGQGLQFLFEYFSETQRNKGNFPGRFSGRQFSNSRSEMNVSTLELGDSALYLCASGIQGTEEKLFFGSGTQLSVL.

V gene TRBV20-1 combines with J gene TRBJ2-3, with 7 bases identical to TRBD1. V was clipped by 5 bases and J by 5 bases; unmatched bases: 1. Germline-derived CDR1 and CDR2 are DFQATT and SNEGSKA (reference sequence). The CDR3 consists of 11 residues. The CDR3 sequence: CSAGDRDTQYF. The CDR3 DNA sequence: TGCAGTGCTGGGGACAGAGATACGCAGTATTTT.

This clonotype was observed a few times. The CDR3 nucleotides are TGCAGCGTTCTCCCCGGGACCGGCCAAGAGACCCAGTACTTC. Protein sequence: CSVLPGTGQETQYF. This sequence joins TRBV29-1 and TRBJ2-5; the D gene could be TRBD1 or TRBD2 (5 bases each). The CDR3 length is 14 residues. V lost 5 bases to trimming and J lost 1 base, with 14 bases between them. Germline V gene lookup returns CDR1 SQVTM and CDR2 ANQGSEA.

The chain recombines TRBV7-9 with TRBJ1-3; D is uncertain. V was pared by 3 bases and J by 4 bases, with 13 bases between. CDR1 SEHNR and CDR2 FQNEAQ come from the germline V gene (reference sequence). The CDR3 contains 15 residues. The DNA for the CDR3 is TGTGCCAGCAGCTTTCATGTTGGGCTGGGAAACACCATATATTTT. This gives the protein CASSFHVGLGNTIYF.

J is TRBJ1-1 and V is TRBV20-1; D call uncertain. The germline V and J ends were trimmed by 2 bases and 4 bases, with 11 bases remaining between them. Germline assignment: CDR1 DFQATT and CDR2 SNEGSKA (reference sequence). The CDR3 loop spans 13 amino acids. CDR3 sequence reads: CSARLRAGTEAFF. In nucleotides, the CDR3 is TGCAGTGCTAGATTGAGGGCGGGCACTGAAGCTTTCTTT.

This clonotype was seen many times. The V gene is TRBV6-4, the J gene TRBJ2-2; D remains ambiguous. Germline V gene sequence: CDR1 MRHNA, CDR2 SNTAGT. The CDR3 length is 15 residues. V shed 6 bases and J shed 3 bases, with 14 bases lying between them. CDR3 DNA: TGTGCCAGCAGCTCGGGTCCTGGGGACACCGGGGAGCTGTTTTTT. Protein: CASSSGPGDTGELFF.

This clonotype was seen only a few times. V and J are TRBV5-1 and TRBJ1-1, with no clear D. The V end lost 4 bases, the J end lost 8 bases, and 15 bases lay between the germline ends. Germline loops: CDR1 SGHRS, CDR2 YFSETQ. The CDR3 sequence is 13 residues long. The CDR3 sequence: CASSPDAGWEAFF. The CDR3 nucleotides read TGCGCCAGCAGCCCGGACGCCGGATGGGAAGCTTTCTTT.

This clonotype has more than one count but fewer than ten. The rearrangement uses TRBV5-1 and TRBJ2-7; D possibly corresponds to TRBD2 (5 bases). Per germline, CDR1 SGHRS and CDR2 YFSETQ. This CDR3 spans 12 amino acids. V was pared by 1 base and J by 6 bases, with 8 bases between. CDR3 DNA: TGCGCCAGCAGCTTGATAGCGAGCGAGCAGTACTTC. Encoded protein: CASSLIASEQYF.

This clonotype was recorded a few times. J is TRBJ1-1 and V is TRBV5-6; D is undetermined. CDR3 length: 14 amino acids. Trimming removed 4 bases from V and 4 bases from J, with 14 bases in between. Germline V CDR1 and CDR2: SGHDT, YYEEEE. The CDR3 loop is CASSDLVLITEAFF. The CDR3 DNA is TGTGCCAGCAGCGACCTAGTCCTGATCACTGAAGCTTTCTTT.

The chain combines TRBV2 with TRBJ2-5; D is possibly TRBD2 (6 bases). Germline CDR1 and CDR2: SNHLY and FYNNEI. Between the trimmed V and J ends, which lost 4 bases and 9 bases, there was a span of 15 bases. The CDR3 consists of 13 residues. The CDR3 DNA reads TGTGCCAGCAGTGCGCGCGGGATCATGGCCCAGTACTTC. Amino acid sequence: CASSARGIMAQYF.

This clonotype was picked up a small number of times. The chain uses TRBV25-1 and TRBJ2-7; D remains ambiguous. Looked up from germline, CDR1 is MGHDK and CDR2 is SYGVNS. Trimming cost V 1 base and J 3 bases, with 4 bases left between them. The CDR3 runs 12 residues. The CDR3 region is CASSESLYEQYF. The DNA for the CDR3 is TGTGCCAGCAGTGAATCCCTCTACGAGCAGTACTTC.

This clonotype was counted ten times or more. The chain recombines TRBV5-1 with TRBJ2-3; possibly TRBD1 or TRBD2 for D (6 bases each). V was pared by 0 bases and J by 0 bases, with 8 bases between. The CDR3 has 15 residues. Germline V gene data show CDR1 as SGHRS and CDR2 as YFSETQ. The DNA of the CDR3 is TGCGCCAGCAGCTTGGAGGGGGGAAGCACAGATACGCAGTATTTT. Protein: CASSLEGGSTDTQYF.

This rearrangement joins TRBV4-2 to TRBJ2-5; 10 bases align to TRBD2. CDR3 length: 16 residues. The germline gives CDR1 LGHNA, CDR2 YNFKEQ. Trimming took 2 bases from V and 5 from J; bases not matched to a gene: 8. This CDR3 reads CASSQLAGGGWETQYF. The CDR3 DNA reads as TGTGCCAGCAGCCAATTAGCGGGAGGAGGATGGGAGACCCAGTACTTC.

At least ten counts were recorded for this clonotype. This chain connects TRBV18 to TRBJ1-6; 7 bases map to TRBD1. The CDR3 is 15 residues long. Germline lookup yields CDR1 KGHSH and CDR2 LQKENI. Losses at the gene ends were 0 bases for V and 6 bases for J; bases not matched to a gene: 2. CDR3 amino acids: CASSPPTGVNSPLHF. Written as DNA, the CDR3 is TGTGCCAGCTCACCACCTACAGGGGTTAATTCACCCCTCCACTTT.

The chain is built from TRBV6-1 and TRBJ2-6; possible D gene TRBD1, 5 bases. With 0 bases removed from V and 1 base from J, the gap between germline ends came to 13 bases. Germline lookup yields CDR1 MNHNS and CDR2 SASEGT. The CDR3 has 18 residues. This CDR3 reads CASSEANFPGSGANVLTF. In DNA form, the CDR3 reads TGTGCCAGCAGTGAAGCGAATTTTCCAGGGTCTGGGGCCAACGTCCTGACTTTC.

The table lists this clonotype with a few counts. J is TRBJ2-5 and V is TRBV13, with D maybe TRBD2 (5 bases). CDR1 and CDR2 (germline): PRHDT, FYEKMQ (reference sequence). The length of the CDR3 is 13 residues. Trimming removed 5 bases from V and 3 bases from J, with 10 bases in between. The CDR3 sequence is CASSLREKETQYF. DNA for the CDR3: TGTGCCAGCAGCCTCCGGGAAAAAGAGACCCAGTACTTC. Combining the CDR3 with reference TRBV13 and TRBJ2-5 gives the whole variable domain AAGVIQSPRHLIKEKRETATLKCYPIPRHDTVYWYQQGPGQDPQFLISFYEKMQSDKGSIPDRFSAQQFSDYHSELNMSSLELGDSALYFCASSLREKETQYFGPGTRLLVL.

This clonotype was counted at least ten times. The chain links TRBV7-9 to TRBJ2-1, with D possibly being TRBD2 (5 bases). This CDR3 is 15 amino acids long. The V end lost 4 bases, the J end lost 3 bases, and 13 bases lay between the germline ends. Germline V gene data show CDR1 as SEHNR and CDR2 as FQNEAQ (reference sequence). In DNA form, the CDR3 reads TGTGCCAGCAGCTCTCTGAGCCGGGACTACAATGAGCAGTTCTTC. It specifies CASSSLSRDYNEQFF.

The chain employs TRBV4-2 and TRBJ2-2; 10 bases agree with TRBD2. Germline CDR1 is LGHNA and CDR2 is YNFKEQ. CDR3 length: 17 residues. V trimming: 3 bases; J trimming: 6 bases; junction bases outside the gene matches: 10. This CDR3 is CASSHDVAGGGSGELFF. In DNA form, the CDR3 reads TGTGCCAGCAGCCACGACGTAGCGGGAGGAGGGTCCGGGGAGCTGTTTTTT.

V is TRBV27 and J is TRBJ2-3; TRBD1 matches 9 bases. Looked up from germline, CDR1 is MNHEY and CDR2 is SMNVEV (reference sequence). Trimming removed 3 bases from V and 2 bases from J; junction bases left unmatched: 9. The CDR3 is 17 amino acids. CDR3 amino acids: CASSFFDRGLPTDTQYF. CDR3 coding DNA: TGTGCCAGCAGTTTCTTTGACAGGGGGTTACCCACAGATACGCAGTATTTT.

This clonotype was detected a few times. V gene TRBV13 combines with J gene TRBJ2-6; D possibly corresponds to TRBD1 (5 bases). The CDR3 runs 14 residues. Trimming removed 0 bases from V and 12 bases from J, with 12 bases in between. Germline V lookup: CDR1 PRHDT, CDR2 FYEKMQ (reference sequence). The CDR3 DNA sequence: TGTGCCAGCAGCTTAGGTAGGGGCCAACGCGTCCTGACTTTC. It encodes CASSLGRGQRVLTF.

The genes are TRBV9 and TRBJ1-2, with D possibly TRBD1 on 5 matching bases. Per germline, CDR1 SGDLS and CDR2 YYNGEE. The CDR3 covers 15 residues. Trimming pared 3 bases from V and 8 bases from J, leaving 20 bases between. CDR3 loop: CASSGIPQDTGGYTF. The CDR3 DNA is TGTGCCAGCAGCGGAATCCCACAGGACACGGGAGGCTACACCTTC. Full variable domain (outside the CDR3, taken from reference TRBV9 and TRBJ1-2): DSGVTQTPKHLITATGQRVTLRCSPRSGDLSVYWYQQSLDQGLQFLIQYYNGEERAKGNILERFSAQQFPDLHSELNLSSLELGDSALYFCASSGIPQDTGGYTFGSGTRLTVV.

This chain connects TRBV5-1 to TRBJ2-5; 7 nucleotides line up with TRBD1. V was pared by 3 bases and J by 5 bases, with 10 bases of the junction left unmatched. The CDR3 has 15 amino acids. Germline assignment: CDR1 SGHRS and CDR2 YFSETQ. This CDR3 is CASSSGTVNWETQYF. The CDR3 region has the DNA TGCGCCAGCAGCTCAGGGACAGTGAACTGGGAGACCCAGTACTTC.

The J gene is TRBJ2-7, the V gene TRBV5-6; no clear D gene. V lost 5 bases to trimming and J lost 6 bases, with 18 bases between them. Germline V gene sequence: CDR1 SGHDT, CDR2 YYEEEE. This CDR3 contains 14 residues. The DNA for the CDR3 is TGTGCCAGCAGTTCCCTAGGACGACCGACCGAGCAGTACTTC. Amino acid sequence: CASSSLGRPTEQYF.

The chain employs TRBV7-2 and TRBJ2-7, with D perhaps assigned TRBD1 or TRBD2 (5 bases each). The CDR3 is 16 residues long. Germline V gene sequence: CDR1 SGHTA, CDR2 FQGNSA. V lost 1 base, J lost 2 bases, and 15 bases lay in between. CDR3 nucleotide sequence: TGTGCCAGCAGCTTAGGAATCGGGACCTCAACCTACGAGCAGTACTTC. Translating gives CASSLGIGTSTYEQYF.

This clonotype was seen a few times. The chain joins TRBV12-3 or TRBV12-4 to TRBJ2-2, with 7 bases identical to TRBD2. The V gene end was trimmed by 3 bases and the J gene end by 6 bases; junction bases not matched to a gene: 4. The CDR3 extends over 14 amino acids. The CDR3 loop reads CASSLEAGAGELFF. The DNA for the CDR3 is TGTGCCAGCAGTTTGGAGGCGGGAGCCGGGGAGCTGTTTTTT.